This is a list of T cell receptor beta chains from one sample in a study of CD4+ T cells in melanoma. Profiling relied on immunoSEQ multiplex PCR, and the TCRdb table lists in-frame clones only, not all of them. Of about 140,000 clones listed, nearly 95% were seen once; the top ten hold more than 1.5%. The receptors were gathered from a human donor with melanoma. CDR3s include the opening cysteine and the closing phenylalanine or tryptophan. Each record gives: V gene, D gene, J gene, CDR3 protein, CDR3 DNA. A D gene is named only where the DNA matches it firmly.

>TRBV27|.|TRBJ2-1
CASSLFLGLSSYNEQFF
TGTGCCAGCAGTTTATTTCTCGGGCTGAGCTCCTACAATGAGCAGTTCTTC
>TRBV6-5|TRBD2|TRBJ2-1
CASSSAGGNEQFF
TGTGCCAGCAGTTCCGCGGGGGGTAATGAGCAGTTCTTC
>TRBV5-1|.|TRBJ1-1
CASSLLAGGGTEAFF
TGCGCCAGCAGCTTGTTGGCTGGGGGTGGCACTGAAGCTTTCTTT
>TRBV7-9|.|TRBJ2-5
CASSPAGRQETQYF
TGTGCCAGCAGCCCCGCGGGGCGGCAAGAGACCCAGTACTTC
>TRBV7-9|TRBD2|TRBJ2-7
CASSLAMGGVYEQYF
TGTGCCAGCAGCTTAGCGATGGGGGGGGTCTACGAGCAGTACTTC
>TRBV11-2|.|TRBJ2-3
CASSFLFGRADTQYF
TGTGCCAGCAGCTTTCTTTTTGGCAGGGCAGATACGCAGTATTTT
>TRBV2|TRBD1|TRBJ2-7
CASSEADRELYEQYF
TGTGCCAGCAGTGAAGCGGACAGGGAGCTCTACGAGCAGTACTTC
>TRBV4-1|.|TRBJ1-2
CASSQEGGRGVGGYTF
TGCGCCAGCAGCCAAGAGGGGGGAAGGGGTGTAGGTGGCTACACCTTC
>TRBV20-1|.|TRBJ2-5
CSAAPGETQYF
TGCAGTGCTGCTCCAGGAGAGACCCAGTACTTC
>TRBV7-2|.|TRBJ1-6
CASSLQGLAYSPLHF
TGTGCCAGCAGCTTGCAGGGCCTTGCTTATTCACCCCTCCACTTT